This T cell receptor beta chain emerged from a study of identical twins. Whole-study results and caveats: Models predicted too little out-of-frame TCR alpha sharing in monozygotic twins.

Addition of a universal primer site occurred through template switching, and cDNA carried unique molecular identifiers. A single record per CDR3 protein comes from TCRdb applying MiXCR to the 5' RACE reads. The sample holds approximately 220,000 distinct CDR3 sequences, less than 8% seen once. A few counts support this clonotype. Its antigen is not identified. The germline CDR1 and CDR2 sequences are SGHAT and FQNNGV. The CDR3 is 15 amino acids. The V gene end was trimmed by 5 bases and the J gene end by 4 bases; junction bases not matched to a gene: 7. Separately, the same data were catalogued under a study of yellow fever vaccine responses in identical twins.

The chain joins TRBV11-2 to TRBJ2-3, with 9 bases aligning to TRBD1. This receptor was identified in a woman aged 18-30 years in good health. The sample consisted of memory (CD45RO+) T cells sorted from blood. This CDR3 is CASSPAGQGADTQYF. CDR3 DNA sequence: TGTGCCAGCAGCCCCGCGGGACAGGGAGCAGATACGCAGTATTTT.